This section outlines one T cell receptor beta chain sequence together with its context. The assay used was immunoSEQ (version v3.0), run at survey level. Clones were sequenced by immunoSEQ multiplex PCR, and TCRdb holds only the in-frame ones, with some missing. The sample holds about 25,000 clones; around 79% are singletons and the top ten take 11%. This specimen belongs to a study of long-term antiretroviral therapy in people with HIV. CDR3 length: 18 amino acids. V is TRBV12-2 and J is TRBJ2-3; the table's TRBD1 call for D was not verified on the DNA. TRBV12-2 counts as a pseudogene. This sample comprised unsorted PBMCs, obtained 2.1 years after starting antiretroviral therapy. The receptor was isolated from a man aged 25 to 40 with HIV. The CDR3 sequence is CASRLPNPSGHSTDTQYF. The CDR3 DNA sequence: TGTGCAAGTCGCTTACCTAACCCATCGGGACATAGCACAGATACGCAGTATTTT.